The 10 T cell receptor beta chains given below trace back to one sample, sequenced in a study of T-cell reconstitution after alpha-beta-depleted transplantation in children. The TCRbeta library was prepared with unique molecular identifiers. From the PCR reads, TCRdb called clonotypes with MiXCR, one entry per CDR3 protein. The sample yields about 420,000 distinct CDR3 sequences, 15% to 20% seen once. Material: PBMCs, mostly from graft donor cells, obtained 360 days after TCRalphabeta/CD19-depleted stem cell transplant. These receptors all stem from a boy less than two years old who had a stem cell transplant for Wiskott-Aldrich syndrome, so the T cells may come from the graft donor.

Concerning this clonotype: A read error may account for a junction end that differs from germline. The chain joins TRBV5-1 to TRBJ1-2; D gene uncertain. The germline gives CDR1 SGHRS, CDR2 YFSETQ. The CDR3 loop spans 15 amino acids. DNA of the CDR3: TGCGCCAGCAGTTTGGAGGCGGGTTTTAGAGGAGGCTACACCTTC. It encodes CASSLEAGFRGGYTF.

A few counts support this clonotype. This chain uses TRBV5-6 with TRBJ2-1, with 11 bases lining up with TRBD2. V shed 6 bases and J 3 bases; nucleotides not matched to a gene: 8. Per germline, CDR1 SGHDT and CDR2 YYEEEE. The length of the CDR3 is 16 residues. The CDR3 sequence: CASTFLAGGFYNEQFF. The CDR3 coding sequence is TGTGCCAGCACCTTTTTAGCGGGAGGGTTCTACAATGAGCAGTTCTTC.

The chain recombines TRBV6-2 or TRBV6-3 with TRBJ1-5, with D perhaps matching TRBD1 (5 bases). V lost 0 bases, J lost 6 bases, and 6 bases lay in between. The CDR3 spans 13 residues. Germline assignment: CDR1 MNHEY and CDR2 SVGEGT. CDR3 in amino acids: CASSYSGTQPQHF. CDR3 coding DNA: TGTGCCAGCAGTTACTCGGGGACTCAGCCCCAGCATTTT.

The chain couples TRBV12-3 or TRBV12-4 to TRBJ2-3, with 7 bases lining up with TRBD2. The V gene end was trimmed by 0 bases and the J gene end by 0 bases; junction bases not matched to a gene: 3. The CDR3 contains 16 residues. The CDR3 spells CASSLARAGSTDTQYF. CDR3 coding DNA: TGTGCCAGCAGTTTAGCGCGAGCGGGAAGCACAGATACGCAGTATTTT.

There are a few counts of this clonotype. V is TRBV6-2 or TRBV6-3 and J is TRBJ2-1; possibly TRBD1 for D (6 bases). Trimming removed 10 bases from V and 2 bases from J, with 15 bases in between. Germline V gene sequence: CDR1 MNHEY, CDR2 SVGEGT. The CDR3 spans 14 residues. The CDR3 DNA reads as TGTGCCACCCTCCGGGACACTGCCTACAATGAGCAGTTCTTC. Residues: CATLRDTAYNEQFF.

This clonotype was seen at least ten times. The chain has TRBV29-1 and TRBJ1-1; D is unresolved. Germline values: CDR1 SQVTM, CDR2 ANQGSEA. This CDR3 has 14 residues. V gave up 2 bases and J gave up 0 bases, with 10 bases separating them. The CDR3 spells CSVERAGLNTEAFF. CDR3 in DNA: TGCAGCGTTGAACGGGCGGGGTTGAACACTGAAGCTTTCTTT.

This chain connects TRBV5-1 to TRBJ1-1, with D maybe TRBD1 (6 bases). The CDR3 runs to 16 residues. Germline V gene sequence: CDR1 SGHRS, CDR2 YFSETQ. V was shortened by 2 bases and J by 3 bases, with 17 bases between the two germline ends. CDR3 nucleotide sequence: TGCGCCAGCAGCTTTAGGGGGGAGTCTGCGTACACTGAAGCTTTCTTT. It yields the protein CASSFRGESAYTEAFF.

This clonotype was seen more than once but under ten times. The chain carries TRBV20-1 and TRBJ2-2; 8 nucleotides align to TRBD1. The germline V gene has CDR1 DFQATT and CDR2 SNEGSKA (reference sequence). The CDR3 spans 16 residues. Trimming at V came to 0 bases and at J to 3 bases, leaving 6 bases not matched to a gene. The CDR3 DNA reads TGCAGTGCTAGAGATGGTGGCAGGGGGCACACCGGGGAGCTGTTTTTT. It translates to CSARDGGRGHTGELFF.

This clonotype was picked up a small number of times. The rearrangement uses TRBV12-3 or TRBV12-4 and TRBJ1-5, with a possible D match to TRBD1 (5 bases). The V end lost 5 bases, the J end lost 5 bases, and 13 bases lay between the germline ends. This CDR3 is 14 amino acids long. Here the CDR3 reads CASSPDINYQPQHF. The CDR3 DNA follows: TGTGCCAGCAGTCCGGACATCAATTATCAGCCCCAGCATTTT.

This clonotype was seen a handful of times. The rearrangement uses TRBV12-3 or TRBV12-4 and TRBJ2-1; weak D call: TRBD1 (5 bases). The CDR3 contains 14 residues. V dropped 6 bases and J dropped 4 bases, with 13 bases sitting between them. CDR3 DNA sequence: TGTGCCAGCAGCAAAACACAGGTTTACAATGAGCAGTTCTTC. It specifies CASSKTQVYNEQFF.